The present TCR beta chain was sequenced within a study of CD8 T cells in ankylosing spondylitis. V dropped 3 bases and J dropped 6; count of bases not matched to a gene: 4. The CDR3 is 13 amino acids. Germline CDR1 and CDR2: SGDLS and YYNGEE. This clonotype was found many times. MiXCR was run by TCRdb on the 5' RACE reads, yielding one entry per CDR3 protein. This sample has tens of thousands of distinct CDR3 sequences; less than 3% occur once, and the top ten carry approximately 8.1%. This TCR came from a female donor with ankylosing spondylitis or in good health (not recorded which). The rearrangement uses TRBV9 and TRBJ2-7, with TRBD1 matching over 9 bases. The specimen sequenced was blood, either unsorted or a sorted T cell fraction (not recorded which). The CDR3 DNA sequence: TGTGCCAGCAGCGCCGGGACAGGGAGCGAGCAGTACTTC. Amino acid sequence: CASSAGTGSEQYF.